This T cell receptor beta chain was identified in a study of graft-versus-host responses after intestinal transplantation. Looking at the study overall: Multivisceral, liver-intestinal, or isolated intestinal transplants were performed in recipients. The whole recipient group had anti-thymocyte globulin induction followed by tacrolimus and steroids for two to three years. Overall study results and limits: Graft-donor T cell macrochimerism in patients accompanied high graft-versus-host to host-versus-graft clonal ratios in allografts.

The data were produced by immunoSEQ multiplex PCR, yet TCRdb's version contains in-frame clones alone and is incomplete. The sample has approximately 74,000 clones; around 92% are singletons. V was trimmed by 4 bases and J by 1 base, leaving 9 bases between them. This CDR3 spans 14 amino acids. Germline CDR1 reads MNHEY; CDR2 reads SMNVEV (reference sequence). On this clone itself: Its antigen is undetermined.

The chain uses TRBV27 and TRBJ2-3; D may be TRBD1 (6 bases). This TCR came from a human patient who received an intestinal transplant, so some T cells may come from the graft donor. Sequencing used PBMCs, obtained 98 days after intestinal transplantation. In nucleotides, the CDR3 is TGTGCCAGCAGTTACTCAGGGGGCACAGATACGCAGTATTTT. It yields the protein CASSYSGGTDTQYF.